This is a list of T cell receptor beta chains from one sample in a study of blood T cells in healthy people across ages. Using its own MiXCR run on the 5' RACE reads, TCRdb lists one record per CDR3 protein. The sample holds approximately 670,000 distinct CDR3 sequences; roughly 43% are singletons and the top ten take about 30%. Sequencing was carried out using blood. These receptor sequences come from a man older than 75 in good health. The CDR3 runs from the conserved cysteine through the conserved F or W. Fields, in order: D gene, J gene, clone size, CDR3 length, V gene, CDR3 protein, CDR3 DNA. D genes are given only for firm matches. A clone size is listed for some rows: how often the clone was seen (once, few, many), or a class if it is expanded.

- | TRBJ1-1 | - | 15 | TRBV12-3/TRBV12-4 | CASSGTSARNSEAFF | TGTGCCAGCAGTGGGACCTCGGCCCGTAATTCTGAAGCTTTCTTT
- | TRBJ2-6 | - | 18 | TRBV27 | CASSSDRPISSGASVLTF | TGTGCCAGCAGTTCCGACAGGCCGATAAGCTCTGGGGCCAGCGTCCTGACTTTC
- | TRBJ2-5 | - | 14 | TRBV18 | CASSEGAGQETQYF | TGCGCCAGCTCCGAGGGCGCGGGACAAGAGACCCAGTACTTC
TRBD1 | TRBJ2-3 | - | 14 | TRBV5-1 | CASSVGQGRDTQYF | TGCGCCAGCAGCGTGGGACAGGGTCGGGATACGCAGTATTTT
TRBD1 | TRBJ2-2 | - | 14 | TRBV7-9 | CASGTGGASGELFF | TGTGCCAGTGGAACAGGGGGCGCGTCCGGGGAGCTGTTTTTT
- | TRBJ1-1 | - | 14 | TRBV6-2/TRBV6-3 | CASSKTQGVAEAFF | TGTGCCAGCAGTAAGACACAGGGAGTCGCTGAAGCTTTCTTT
TRBD2 | TRBJ2-5 | many | 13 | TRBV7-2 | CASAPSGVETQYF | TGTGCCAGCGCTCCCAGCGGGGTTGAGACCCAGTACTTC
- | TRBJ2-5 | - | 16 | TRBV4-3 | CASSQDLAGAKETQYF | TGCGCCAGCAGCCAAGATTTGGCGGGGGCGAAAGAGACCCAGTACTTC
TRBD1 | TRBJ2-1 | - | 14 | TRBV18 | CASSRTGMNNEQFF | TGTGCCAGCTCCCGGACAGGGATGAACAATGAGCAGTTCTTC
TRBD2 | TRBJ2-1 | - | 16 | TRBV3-1 | CASSQDISGGLDEQFF | TGTGCCAGCAGCCAAGATATTAGCGGGGGATTGGATGAGCAGTTCTTC
TRBD2 | TRBJ2-5 | - | 14 | TRBV11-2 | CASSSAGVRETQYF | TGTGCCAGCAGCTCTGCGGGGGTCAGGGAGACCCAGTACTTC
TRBD1 | TRBJ2-5 | - | 16 | TRBV5-1 | CASSTQAGGVGETQYF | TGCGCCAGCAGCACACAAGCAGGGGGCGTAGGAGAGACCCAGTACTTC
- | TRBJ1-2 | few | 11 | TRBV9 | CASSQGFGYTF | TGTGCCAGCAGCCAGGGTTTTGGCTACACCTTC
TRBD2 | TRBJ2-7 | - | 14 | TRBV12-5 | CASGLSGSSEAQYF | TGTGCTAGTGGTTTAAGCGGGAGCTCAGAGGCCCAGTACTTC